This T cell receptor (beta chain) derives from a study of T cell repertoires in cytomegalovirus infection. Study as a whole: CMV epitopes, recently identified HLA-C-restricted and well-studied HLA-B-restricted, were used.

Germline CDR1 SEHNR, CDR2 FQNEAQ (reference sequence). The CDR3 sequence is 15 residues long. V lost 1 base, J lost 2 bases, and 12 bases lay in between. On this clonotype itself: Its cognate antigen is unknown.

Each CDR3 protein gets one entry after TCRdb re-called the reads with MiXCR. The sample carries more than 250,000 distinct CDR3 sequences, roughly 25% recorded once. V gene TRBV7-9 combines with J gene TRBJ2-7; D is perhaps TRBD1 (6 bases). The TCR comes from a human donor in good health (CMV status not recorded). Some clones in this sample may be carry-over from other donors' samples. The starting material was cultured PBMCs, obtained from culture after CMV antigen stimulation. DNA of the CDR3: TGTGCCAGCAGCTTAGATGCAGGGGCCCCCTACGAGCAGTACGTC. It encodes CASSLDAGAPYEQYV.